Included here is one T cell receptor beta chain sequence, with context. Its antigen is not known. Sequencing libraries for TCR beta were prepared with iRepertoire HTBI primers and Arm-PCR of CDR3 regions. TCRdb used MiXCR to reprocess the multiplex PCR reads, holding one entry per CDR3 protein. This table has hundreds of thousands of distinct CDR3 sequences, under 20% appearing once. The trim removed 5 bases at V and 5 bases at J, leaving 9 bases unmatched. Looked up from germline, CDR1 is LNHDA and CDR2 is SQIVND (reference sequence). This CDR3 is 16 amino acids long. These data come from a study of regulatory T cells in long-lasting Graves disease. Findings and limits, study-wide: Persistent disease preferred TRBV28, TRBJ1-2 and TRBJ2-5; new disease, TRBV20-1 and TRBJ2-1.

The time point was: newly diagnosed GD, antithyroid drugs for less than 3 months. Extracted RNA from PBMCs served as the source of the TCR library. This sample was also put to use in a study of T cells in Graves' hyperthyroidism and ophthalmopathy. Per that paper: Researchers ran a first-round RT-PCR on the TCR CDR3 using the HTBI primer set. Model output signaled ophthalmopathy a median approximately six months ahead of onset.

This chain connects TRBV19 to TRBJ1-6, with 7 nucleotides matching TRBD1. The TCR was taken from a woman younger than 45 with Graves disease. Here the sequenced sample was peripheral blood mononuclear cells (PBMCs), taken at new diagnosis, from a patient treated with antithyroid drugs. The CDR3 protein is CASSLRQGVDNSPLHF. CDR3 DNA: TGTGCCAGTAGTCTGCGGCAGGGGGTTGATAATTCACCCCTCCACTTT.